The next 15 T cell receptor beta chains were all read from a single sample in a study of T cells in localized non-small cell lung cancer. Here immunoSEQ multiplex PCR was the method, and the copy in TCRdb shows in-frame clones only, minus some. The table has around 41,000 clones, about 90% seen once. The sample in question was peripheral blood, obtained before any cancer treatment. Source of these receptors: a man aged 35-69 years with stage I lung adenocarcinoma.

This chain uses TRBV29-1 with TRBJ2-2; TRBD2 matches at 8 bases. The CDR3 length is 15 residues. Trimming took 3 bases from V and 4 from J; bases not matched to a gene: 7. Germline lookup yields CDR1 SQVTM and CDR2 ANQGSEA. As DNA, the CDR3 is TGCAGCGTTGAGTCGGGGGGGCCGGGCACCGGGGAGCTGTTTTTT. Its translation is CSVESGGPGTGELFF.

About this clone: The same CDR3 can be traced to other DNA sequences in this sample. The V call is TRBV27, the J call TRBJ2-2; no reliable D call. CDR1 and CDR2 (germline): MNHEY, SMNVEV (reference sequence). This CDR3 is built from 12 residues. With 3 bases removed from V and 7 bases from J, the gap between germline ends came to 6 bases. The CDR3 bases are TGTGCCAGCAGTTTGACCGGCGGGGAGCTGTTTTTT. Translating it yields CASSLTGGELFF.

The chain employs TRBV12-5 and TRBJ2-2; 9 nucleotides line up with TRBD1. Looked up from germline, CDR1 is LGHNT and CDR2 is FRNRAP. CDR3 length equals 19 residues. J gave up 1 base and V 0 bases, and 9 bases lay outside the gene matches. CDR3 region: CASGLVGTGYDLNTGELFF. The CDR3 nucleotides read TGTGCTAGTGGTTTGGTAGGGACAGGGTATGATTTGAACACCGGGGAGCTGTTTTTT.

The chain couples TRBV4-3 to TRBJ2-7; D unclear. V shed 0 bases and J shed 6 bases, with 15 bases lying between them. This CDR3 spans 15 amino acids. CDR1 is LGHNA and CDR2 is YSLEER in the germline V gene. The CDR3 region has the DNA TGCGCCAGCAGCCAAGAATACGCAGGCGTCCGCGAGCAGTACTTC. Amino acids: CASSQEYAGVREQYF.

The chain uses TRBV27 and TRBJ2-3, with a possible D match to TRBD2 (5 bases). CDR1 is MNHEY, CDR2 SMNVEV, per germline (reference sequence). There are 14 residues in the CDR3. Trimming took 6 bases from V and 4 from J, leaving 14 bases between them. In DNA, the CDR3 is TGTGCCAGCAGCCTCACTAGAATCCCAGATACGCAGTATTTT. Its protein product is CASSLTRIPDTQYF.

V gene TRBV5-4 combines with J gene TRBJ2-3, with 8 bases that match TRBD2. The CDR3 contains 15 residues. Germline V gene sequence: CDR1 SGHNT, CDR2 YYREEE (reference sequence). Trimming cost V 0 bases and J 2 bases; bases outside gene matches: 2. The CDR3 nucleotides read TGTGCCAGCAGCTTGGTACTAGCGGACACAGATACGCAGTATTTT. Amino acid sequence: CASSLVLADTDTQYF.

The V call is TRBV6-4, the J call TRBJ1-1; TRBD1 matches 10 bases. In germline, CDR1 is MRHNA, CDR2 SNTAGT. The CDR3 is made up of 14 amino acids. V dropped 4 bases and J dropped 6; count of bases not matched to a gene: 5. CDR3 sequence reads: CASSATGQGAEAFF. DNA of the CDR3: TGTGCCAGCAGTGCGACCGGACAGGGGGCTGAAGCTTTCTTT.

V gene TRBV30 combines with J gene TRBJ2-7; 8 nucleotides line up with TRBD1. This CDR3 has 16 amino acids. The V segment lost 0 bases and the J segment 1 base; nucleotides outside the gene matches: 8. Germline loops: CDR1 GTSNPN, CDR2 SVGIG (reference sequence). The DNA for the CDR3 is TGTGCCTGGAGTGTCCCCGGGACAGGACCATCCTACGAGCAGTACTTC. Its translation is CAWSVPGTGPSYEQYF.

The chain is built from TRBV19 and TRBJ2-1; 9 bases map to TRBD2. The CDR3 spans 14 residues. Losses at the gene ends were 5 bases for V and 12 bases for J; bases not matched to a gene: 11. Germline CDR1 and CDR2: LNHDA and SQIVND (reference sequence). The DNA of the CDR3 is TGTGCCAGTAGTTGGACTAGCGCGCCGGTTGGGCAGTTCTTC. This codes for CASSWTSAPVGQFF.

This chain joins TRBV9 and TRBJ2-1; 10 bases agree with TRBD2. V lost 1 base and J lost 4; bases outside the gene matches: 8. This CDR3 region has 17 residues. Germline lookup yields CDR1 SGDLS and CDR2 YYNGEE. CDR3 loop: CASSVSPTSGMYNEQFF. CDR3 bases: TGTGCCAGCAGCGTATCCCCCACTAGCGGGATGTACAATGAGCAGTTCTTC.

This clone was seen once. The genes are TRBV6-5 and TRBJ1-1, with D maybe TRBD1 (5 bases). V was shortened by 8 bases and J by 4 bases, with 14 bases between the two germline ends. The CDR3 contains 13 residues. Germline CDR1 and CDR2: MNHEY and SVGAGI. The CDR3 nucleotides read TGTGCCAGCTCGTGGGGGGGAAGCACTGAAGCTTTCTTT. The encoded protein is CASSWGGSTEAFF.

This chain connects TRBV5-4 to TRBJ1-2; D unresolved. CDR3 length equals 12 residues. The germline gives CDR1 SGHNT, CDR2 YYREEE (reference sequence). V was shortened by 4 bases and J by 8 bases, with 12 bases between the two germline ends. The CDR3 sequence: CASSEDARGYTF. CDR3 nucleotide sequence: TGTGCCAGCAGCGAGGACGCAAGGGGCTACACCTTC.

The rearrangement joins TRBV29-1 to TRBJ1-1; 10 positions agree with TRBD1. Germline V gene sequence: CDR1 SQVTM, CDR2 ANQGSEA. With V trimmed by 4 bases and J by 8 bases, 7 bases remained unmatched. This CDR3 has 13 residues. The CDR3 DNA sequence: TGCAGCGTTGGGCATCTGACAGGGGGCGAAGCTTTCTTT. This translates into CSVGHLTGGEAFF.

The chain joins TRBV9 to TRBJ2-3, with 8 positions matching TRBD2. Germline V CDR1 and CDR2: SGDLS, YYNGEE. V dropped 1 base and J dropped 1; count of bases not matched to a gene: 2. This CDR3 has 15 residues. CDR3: CASSVSGSGTDTQYF. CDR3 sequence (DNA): TGTGCCAGCAGCGTAAGCGGGAGCGGCACAGATACGCAGTATTTT.

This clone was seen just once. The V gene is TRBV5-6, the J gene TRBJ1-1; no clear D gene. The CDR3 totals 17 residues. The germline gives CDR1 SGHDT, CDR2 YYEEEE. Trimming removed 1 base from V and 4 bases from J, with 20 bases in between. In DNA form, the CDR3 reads TGTGCCAGCAGCTTGCCTTACCCCATTCCCTCGGGCACTGAAGCTTTCTTT. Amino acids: CASSLPYPIPSGTEAFF. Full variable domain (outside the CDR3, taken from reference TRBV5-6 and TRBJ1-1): DAGVTQSPTHLIKTRGQQVTLRCSPKSGHDTVSWYQQALGQGPQFIFQYYEEEERQRGNFPDRFSGHQFPNYSSELNVNALLLGDSALYLCASSLPYPIPSGTEAFFGQGTRLTVV.